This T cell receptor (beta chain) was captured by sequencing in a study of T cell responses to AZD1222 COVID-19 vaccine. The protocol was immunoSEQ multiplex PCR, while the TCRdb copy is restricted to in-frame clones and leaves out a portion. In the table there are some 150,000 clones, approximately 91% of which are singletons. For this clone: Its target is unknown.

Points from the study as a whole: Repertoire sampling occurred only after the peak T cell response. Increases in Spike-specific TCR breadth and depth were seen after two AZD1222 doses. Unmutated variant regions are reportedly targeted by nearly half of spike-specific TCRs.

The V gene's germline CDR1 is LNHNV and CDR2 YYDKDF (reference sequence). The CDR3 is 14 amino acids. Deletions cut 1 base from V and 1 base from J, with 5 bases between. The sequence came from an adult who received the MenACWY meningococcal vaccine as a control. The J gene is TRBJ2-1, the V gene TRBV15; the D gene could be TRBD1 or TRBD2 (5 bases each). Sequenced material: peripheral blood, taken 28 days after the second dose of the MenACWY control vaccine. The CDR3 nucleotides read TGTGCCACCAGCAGAGGGGGGTCCTACAATGAGCAGTTCTTC. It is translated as CATSRGGSYNEQFF.